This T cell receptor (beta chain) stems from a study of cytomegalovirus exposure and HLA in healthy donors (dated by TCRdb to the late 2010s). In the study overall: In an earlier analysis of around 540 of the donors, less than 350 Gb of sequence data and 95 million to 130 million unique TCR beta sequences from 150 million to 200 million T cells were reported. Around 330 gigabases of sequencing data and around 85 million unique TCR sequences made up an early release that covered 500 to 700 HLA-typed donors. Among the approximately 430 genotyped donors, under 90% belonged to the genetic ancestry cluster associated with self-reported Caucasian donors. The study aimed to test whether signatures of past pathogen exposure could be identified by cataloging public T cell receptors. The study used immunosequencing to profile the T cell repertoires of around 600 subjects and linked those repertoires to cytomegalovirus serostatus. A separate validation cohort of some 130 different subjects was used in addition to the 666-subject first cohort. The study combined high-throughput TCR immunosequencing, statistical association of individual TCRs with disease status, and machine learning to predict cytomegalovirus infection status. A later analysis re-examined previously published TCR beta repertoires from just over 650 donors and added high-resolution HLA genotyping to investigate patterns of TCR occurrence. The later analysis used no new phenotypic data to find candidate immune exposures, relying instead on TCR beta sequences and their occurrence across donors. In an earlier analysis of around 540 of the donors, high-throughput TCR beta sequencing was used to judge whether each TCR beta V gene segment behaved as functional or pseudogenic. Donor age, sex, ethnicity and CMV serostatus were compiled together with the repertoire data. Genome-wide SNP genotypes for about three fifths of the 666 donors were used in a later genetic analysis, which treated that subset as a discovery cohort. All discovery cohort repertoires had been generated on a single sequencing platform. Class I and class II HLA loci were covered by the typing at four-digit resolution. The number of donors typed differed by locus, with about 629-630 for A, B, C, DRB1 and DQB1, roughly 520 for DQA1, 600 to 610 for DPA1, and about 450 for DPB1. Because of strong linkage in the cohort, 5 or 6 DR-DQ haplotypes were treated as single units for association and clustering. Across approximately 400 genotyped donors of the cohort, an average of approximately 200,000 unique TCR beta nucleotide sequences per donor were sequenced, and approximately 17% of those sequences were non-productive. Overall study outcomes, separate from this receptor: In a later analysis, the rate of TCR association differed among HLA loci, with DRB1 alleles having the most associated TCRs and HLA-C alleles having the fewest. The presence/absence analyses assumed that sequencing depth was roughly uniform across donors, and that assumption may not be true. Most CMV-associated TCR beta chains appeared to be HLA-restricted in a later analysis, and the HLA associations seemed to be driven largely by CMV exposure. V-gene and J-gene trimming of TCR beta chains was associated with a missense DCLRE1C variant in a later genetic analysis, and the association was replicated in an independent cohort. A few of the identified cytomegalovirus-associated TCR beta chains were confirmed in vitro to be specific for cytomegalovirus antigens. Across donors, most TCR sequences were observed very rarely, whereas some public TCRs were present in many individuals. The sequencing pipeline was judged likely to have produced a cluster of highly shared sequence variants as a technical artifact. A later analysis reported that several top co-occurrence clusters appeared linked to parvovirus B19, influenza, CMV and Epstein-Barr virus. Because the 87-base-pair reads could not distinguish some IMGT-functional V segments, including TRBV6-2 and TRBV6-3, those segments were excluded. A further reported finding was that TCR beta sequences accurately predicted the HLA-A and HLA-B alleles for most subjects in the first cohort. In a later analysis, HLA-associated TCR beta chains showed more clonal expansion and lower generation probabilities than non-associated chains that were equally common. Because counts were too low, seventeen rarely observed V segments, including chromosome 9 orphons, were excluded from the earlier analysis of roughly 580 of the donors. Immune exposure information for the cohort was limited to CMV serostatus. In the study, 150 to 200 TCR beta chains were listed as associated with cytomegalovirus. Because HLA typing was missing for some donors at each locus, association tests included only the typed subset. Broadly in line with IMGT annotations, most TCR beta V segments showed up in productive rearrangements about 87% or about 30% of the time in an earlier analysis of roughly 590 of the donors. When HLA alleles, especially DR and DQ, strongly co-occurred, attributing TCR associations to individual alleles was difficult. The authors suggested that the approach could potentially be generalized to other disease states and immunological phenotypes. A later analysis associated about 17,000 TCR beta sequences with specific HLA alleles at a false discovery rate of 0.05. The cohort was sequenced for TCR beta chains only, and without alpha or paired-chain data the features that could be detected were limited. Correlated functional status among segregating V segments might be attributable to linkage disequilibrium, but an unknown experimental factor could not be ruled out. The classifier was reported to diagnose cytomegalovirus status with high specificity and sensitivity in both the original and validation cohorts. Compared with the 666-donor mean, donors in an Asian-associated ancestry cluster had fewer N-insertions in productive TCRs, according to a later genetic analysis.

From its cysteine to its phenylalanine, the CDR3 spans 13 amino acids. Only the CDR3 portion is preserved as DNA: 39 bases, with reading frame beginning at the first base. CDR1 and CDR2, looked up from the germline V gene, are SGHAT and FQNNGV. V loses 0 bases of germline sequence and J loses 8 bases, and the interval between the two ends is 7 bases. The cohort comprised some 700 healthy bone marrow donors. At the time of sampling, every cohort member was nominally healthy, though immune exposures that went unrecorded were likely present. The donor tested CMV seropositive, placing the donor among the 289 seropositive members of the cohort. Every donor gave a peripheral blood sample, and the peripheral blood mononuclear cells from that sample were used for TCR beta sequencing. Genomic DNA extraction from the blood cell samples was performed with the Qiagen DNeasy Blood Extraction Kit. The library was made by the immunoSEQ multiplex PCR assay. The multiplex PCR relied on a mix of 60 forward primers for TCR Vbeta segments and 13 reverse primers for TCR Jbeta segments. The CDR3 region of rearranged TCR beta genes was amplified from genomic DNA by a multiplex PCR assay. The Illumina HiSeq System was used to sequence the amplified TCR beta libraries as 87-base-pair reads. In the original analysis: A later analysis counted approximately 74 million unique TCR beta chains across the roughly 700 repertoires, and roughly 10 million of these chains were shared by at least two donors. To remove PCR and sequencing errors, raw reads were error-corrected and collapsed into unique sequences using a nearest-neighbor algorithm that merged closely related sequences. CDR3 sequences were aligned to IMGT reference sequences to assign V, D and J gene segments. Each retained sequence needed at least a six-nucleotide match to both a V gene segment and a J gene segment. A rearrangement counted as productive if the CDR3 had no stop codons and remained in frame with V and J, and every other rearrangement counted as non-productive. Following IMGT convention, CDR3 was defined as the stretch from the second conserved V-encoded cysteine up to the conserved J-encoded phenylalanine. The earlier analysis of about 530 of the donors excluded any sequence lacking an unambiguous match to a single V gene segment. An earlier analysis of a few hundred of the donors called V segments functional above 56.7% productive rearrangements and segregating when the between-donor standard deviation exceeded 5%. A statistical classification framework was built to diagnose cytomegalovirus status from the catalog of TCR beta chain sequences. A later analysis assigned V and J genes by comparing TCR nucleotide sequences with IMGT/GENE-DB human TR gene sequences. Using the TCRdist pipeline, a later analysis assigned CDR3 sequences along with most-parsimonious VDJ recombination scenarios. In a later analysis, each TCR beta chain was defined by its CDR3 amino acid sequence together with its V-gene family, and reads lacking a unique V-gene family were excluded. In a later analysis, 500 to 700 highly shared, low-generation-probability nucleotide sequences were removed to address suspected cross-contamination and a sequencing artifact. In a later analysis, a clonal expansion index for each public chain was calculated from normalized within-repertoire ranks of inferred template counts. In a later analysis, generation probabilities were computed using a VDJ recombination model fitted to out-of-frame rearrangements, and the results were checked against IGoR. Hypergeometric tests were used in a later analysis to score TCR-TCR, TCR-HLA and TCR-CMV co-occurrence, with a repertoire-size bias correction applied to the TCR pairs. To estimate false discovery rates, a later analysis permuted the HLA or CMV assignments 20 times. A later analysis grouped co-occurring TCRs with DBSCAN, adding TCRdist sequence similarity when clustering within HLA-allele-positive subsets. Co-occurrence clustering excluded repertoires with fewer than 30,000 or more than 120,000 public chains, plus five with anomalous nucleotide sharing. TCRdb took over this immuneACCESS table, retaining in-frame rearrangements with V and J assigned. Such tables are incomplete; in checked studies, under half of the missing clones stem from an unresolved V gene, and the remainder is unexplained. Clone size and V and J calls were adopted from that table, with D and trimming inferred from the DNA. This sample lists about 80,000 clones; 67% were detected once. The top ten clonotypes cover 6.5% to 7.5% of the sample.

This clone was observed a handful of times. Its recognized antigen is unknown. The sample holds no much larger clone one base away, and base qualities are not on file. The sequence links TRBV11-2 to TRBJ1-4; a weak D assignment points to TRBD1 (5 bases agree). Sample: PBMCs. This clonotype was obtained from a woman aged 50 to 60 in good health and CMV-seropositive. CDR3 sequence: CASSLDRAEKLFF. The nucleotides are TGTGCCAGCAGCTTAGACAGGGCGGAAAAACTGTTTTTT.